One T cell receptor beta chain is described in this entry. The antigen is not known. This entry is derived from a study of T-cell reconstitution after alpha-beta-depleted transplantation in children. Study-level points and caveats: Alpha-beta T cells present about two months after transplant were reported to originate from several hundred expanded graft clones.

The library targeted TCRbeta and was prepared with unique molecular identifiers. TCRdb independently ran MiXCR on the PCR reads; one entry per CDR3 protein. In the table there are some 100,000 distinct CDR3 sequences, 23% of which are singletons. CDR3 length: 13 amino acids. CDR1 is DFQATT, CDR2 SNEGSKA, per germline (reference sequence). V dropped 5 bases and J dropped 4 bases, with 14 bases sitting between them. The chain recombines TRBV20-1 with TRBJ1-1; TRBD1 might be the D (5 bases). This specimen was PBMCs, taken before TCRalphabeta/CD19-depleted stem cell transplant. The sequence came from a boy between 2 and 15 years old with acute lymphoblastic leukemia, due to receive a stem cell transplant. CDR3 nucleotides: TGCAGTGCTCAGGGTGGAGATATCACTGAAGCTTTCTTT. The encoded protein is CSAQGGDITEAFF.